At least ten counts were recorded for the clone carrying this T cell receptor (beta chain). Antigen unknown. Individual cDNA molecules each received unique molecular identifiers attached to them. TCRdb re-derived calls from the 5' RACE reads in MiXCR, one entry per CDR3 protein. The sample has around 67,000 distinct CDR3 sequences; 11% are singletons. The trim removed 0 bases at V and 6 bases at J, leaving 7 bases unmatched. The CDR3 has 15 amino acids. Germline loops: CDR1 SGHNT, CDR2 YENEEA. This sample is drawn from a study of early T cells in non-severe SARS-CoV-2 infection. About the research overall: Chains stayed unpaired after sequencing of bulk RNA from unsorted whole blood.

Whole-study results and caveats: Comparison of clonotypes with VDJdb favored anti-spike CD8 responses while missing private and CD4 specificities.

V usage is TRBV11-3 and J usage is TRBJ2-5; 7 positions match TRBD2. The sequence was obtained from an adult who was a healthcare worker with PCR-confirmed SARS-CoV-2 infection or an uninfected control (not recorded which). The specimen was whole blood. As DNA, the CDR3 is TGTGCCAGCAGCTTAGATTTTTCTAGCGGACAGACCCAGTACTTC. The encoded protein is CASSLDFSSGQTQYF. The full variable domain, with the rest looked up from reference TRBV11-3 and TRBJ2-5, is EAGVVQSPRYKIIEKKQPVAFWCNPISGHNTLYWYLQNLGQGPELLIRYENEEAVDDSQLPKDRFSAERLKGVDSTLKIQPAELGDSAVYLCASSLDFSSGQTQYFGPGTRLLVL.